Presented here are 25 T cell receptor beta chains from one specimen sequenced in a study of blood T cells in healthy people across ages. The authors ran a second PCR of about 7 to 11 cycles using a sample-barcoded 5' primer and a J-beta primer mix. TCRdb reprocessed the 5' RACE reads via MiXCR and lists one record per CDR3 protein. The table shows around 990,000 distinct CDR3 sequences, with around 27% occurring only once. The same sample was also used in a study of T cells of mothers and their children.

The sample comprised blood. The receptors shown here come from a girl aged 2-15 years in good health.

This chain connects TRBV7-9 to TRBJ2-7; unclear D gene. The CDR3 covers 13 residues. Trimming took off 3 bases at V and 3 bases at J, with 9 bases between the two ends. Per the germline V gene, CDR1 is SEHNR and CDR2 is FQNEAQ (reference sequence). Here the CDR3 reads CASSFSENYEQYF. The DNA of the CDR3 is TGTGCCAGCAGCTTCTCAGAGAACTACGAGCAGTACTTC.

Concerning this clonotype: One junction end disagrees with the germline gene, perhaps due to a read error. This rearrangement joins TRBV4-1 to TRBJ1-5; the match to TRBD1 covers 7 bases. CDR1 and CDR2 from the germline V gene are MGHRA and YSYEKL. There are 15 residues in the CDR3. DNA for the CDR3: TGCGCCAGCAGACAAGCAGGGGGTAGCAATCAGCCCCAGCATTTT. It encodes CASRQAGGSNQPQHF.

V and J are TRBV7-9 and TRBJ1-2, with TRBD1 identical over 9 bases. Trimming removed 5 bases from V and 6 bases from J; junction bases left unmatched: 10. The CDR3 is made up of 15 amino acids. Germline V gives CDR1 SEHNR, CDR2 FQNEAQ (reference sequence). The CDR3 sequence is CASSTYRGQLDGYTF. The CDR3 nucleotides are TGTGCCAGCAGCACGTACAGGGGGCAGTTGGATGGCTACACCTTC.

This clonotype was counted a few times. The V call is TRBV20-1, the J call TRBJ2-1, with no clear D. CDR3 length equals 12 residues. Germline-derived CDR1 and CDR2 are DFQATT and SNEGSKA (reference sequence). V was clipped by 0 bases and J by 5 bases, with 5 bases between them. The CDR3 DNA reads TGCAGTGCTAGAGATGAAGACAATGAGCAGTTCTTC. It translates to CSARDEDNEQFF.

The chain combines TRBV5-6 with TRBJ2-5, with TRBD2 matching over 12 bases. The J call may be incorrect, as the DNA end agrees better with TRBJ2-1. Germline CDR1 SGHDT, CDR2 YYEEEE. This CDR3 comprises 16 residues. CDR3 in DNA: TGTGCCAGCAGCGACTATCCTAGCGGGGGGGCTGATGAGCAGTTCTTC. Translating gives CASSDYPSGGADEQFF.

In nucleotides, the CDR3 is TGCGCCAGCAGCCCTGGAGGAACGACCCACTACGAGCAGTACTTC. It is translated as CASSPGGTTHYEQYF. J is TRBJ2-7 and V is TRBV4-1, with D perhaps TRBD2 (5 bases). V lost 4 bases to trimming and J lost 3 bases, with 16 bases between them. This CDR3 has 15 amino acids. Germline CDR1 is MGHRA and CDR2 is YSYEKL.

The V gene is TRBV11-2, the J gene TRBJ2-1, with TRBD2 identical over 10 bases. Unmatched junction bases numbered 5, after V lost 7 bases and J lost 8 bases. This CDR3 comprises 13 residues. Germline-derived CDR1 and CDR2 are SGHAT and FQNNGV. CDR3 DNA sequence: TGTGCCAGCATGCTAGCGGGAGTTGATGAGCAGTTCTTC. Protein product: CASMLAGVDEQFF.

This clonotype was detected a few times. The chain links TRBV19 to TRBJ2-5, with 10 positions matching TRBD2. The last part of the DNA fits TRBJ2-7 better; the J call may be wrong. Germline values: CDR1 LNHDA, CDR2 SQIVND (reference sequence). The CDR3 consists of 14 residues. The CDR3: CASMRTSGTYEQYF. CDR3 DNA sequence: TGTGCCAGTATGAGGACTAGCGGAACCTACGAGCAGTACTTC.

The genes are TRBV18 and TRBJ1-4; maybe TRBD1 (6 bases). This CDR3 has 14 amino acids. V lost 5 bases and J lost 8, with 15 bases in between. Germline V gene data show CDR1 as KGHSH and CDR2 as LQKENI. The CDR3 spells CASSTGQGTEKLFF. CDR3 sequence (DNA): TGTGCCAGCTCAACAGGGCAGGGGACGGAAAAACTGTTTTTT.

This chain uses TRBV15 with TRBJ2-1, with 10 bases that match TRBD1. Per germline, CDR1 LNHNV and CDR2 YYDKDF (reference sequence). CDR3 length: 14 amino acids. V shed 5 bases and J 4 bases; nucleotides not matched to a gene: 2. This CDR3 reads CATSGTGAYNEQFF. CDR3 DNA sequence: TGTGCCACCAGCGGGACAGGGGCTTACAATGAGCAGTTCTTC.

The chain links TRBV2 to TRBJ2-2; 10 bases match TRBD1. The CDR3 covers 14 residues. Germline assignment: CDR1 SNHLY and CDR2 FYNNEI. The V and J ends lost 8 bases and 5 bases, in that order; junction bases with no gene match: 5. CDR3 loop: CASGGQGGTGELFF. In DNA form, the CDR3 reads TGTGCCAGCGGAGGACAGGGGGGAACCGGGGAGCTGTTTTTT.

The chain joins TRBV7-2 to TRBJ1-3; D perhaps matches TRBD1 (5 bases). The germline V gene has CDR1 SGHTA and CDR2 FQGNSA. This CDR3 has 19 residues. V lost 6 bases and J 8 bases, leaving 32 bases between the germline ends. CDR3 DNA sequence: TGTGCCAGCAGATCGAACCGGGGCCTGGACTTTGAGCGGGGATACACCATATATTTT. Its translation: CASRSNRGLDFERGYTIYF.

For this clonotype: The junction and the germline gene differ at one end; a read error may be behind it. The chain recombines TRBV12-3 or TRBV12-4 with TRBJ1-2, with D unresolved. The CDR3 is 14 amino acids. The CDR3 region is CASSFDTTNYGYIF. The CDR3 nucleotides are TGTGCCAGCAGTTTTGATACGACTAACTATGGCTACATCTTC.

This clonotype has just a few counts. The chain combines TRBV18 with TRBJ2-1; 8 bases are shared with TRBD2. The germline V gene encodes CDR1 KGHSH and CDR2 LQKENI. The CDR3 is 17 amino acids. Unmatched junction bases numbered 20, after V lost 11 bases and J lost 5 bases. For the CDR3, the DNA is TGTGCCCATACACCCTACGGGAGCGGGAGACCTCACAATGAGCAGTTCTTC. It encodes CAHTPYGSGRPHNEQFF.

This chain connects TRBV5-6 to TRBJ2-3, with unresolved D. Between the trimmed V and J ends, which lost 5 bases and 2 bases, there was a span of 12 bases. This CDR3 comprises 14 residues. Germline CDR1 SGHDT, CDR2 YYEEEE. CDR3 sequence (DNA): TGTGCCAGCAGTTATGGACCCGACACAGATACGCAGTATTTT. It yields the protein CASSYGPDTDTQYF. Based on the CDR3 plus reference TRBV5-6 and TRBJ2-3, the full variable domain is DAGVTQSPTHLIKTRGQQVTLRCSPKSGHDTVSWYQQALGQGPQFIFQYYEEEERQRGNFPDRFSGHQFPNYSSELNVNALLLGDSALYLCASSYGPDTDTQYFGPGTRLTVL.

This clonotype was detected a few times. The V gene is TRBV6-5, the J gene TRBJ1-4; D ambiguous. The CDR3 loop spans 15 amino acids. V was pared by 0 bases and J by 8 bases, with 13 bases between. In germline, CDR1 is MNHEY, CDR2 SVGAGI. Here the CDR3 reads CASSYSAGSGEKLFF. The CDR3 DNA follows: TGTGCCAGCAGTTACTCGGCAGGTTCAGGCGAAAAACTGTTTTTT.

The chain couples TRBV29-1 to TRBJ2-1, with D perhaps being TRBD1 or TRBD2 (5 bases each). The CDR3 consists of 14 residues. Germline CDR1 and CDR2: SQVTM and ANQGSEA. The germline V and J ends were trimmed by 8 bases and 2 bases, with 16 bases remaining between them. CDR3 region: CSLGTAPTYNEQFF. Here the CDR3 DNA reads TGCAGCTTAGGGACGGCACCCACCTACAATGAGCAGTTCTTC.

Only a few counts were recorded for this clonotype. This rearrangement joins TRBV29-1 to TRBJ2-7; perhaps TRBD2 as D (5 bases). The V end lost 1 base, the J end lost 3 bases, and 13 bases lay between the germline ends. The germline CDR1 and CDR2 sequences are SQVTM and ANQGSEA. The CDR3 loop spans 14 amino acids. The CDR3, as DNA: TGCAGCGTTGAAGGGACGTCGGGGTACTACGAGCAGTACTTC. This codes for CSVEGTSGYYEQYF.

The rearrangement uses TRBV18 and TRBJ2-5; 7 positions match TRBD1. Germline trimming cut 2 bases from V and 13 bases from J; bases unmatched to any gene: 10. The CDR3 runs to 13 residues. Germline CDR1 KGHSH, CDR2 LQKENI. CDR3: CASSPGGDRAGYF. The CDR3 nucleotides read TGTGCCAGCTCACCAGGCGGAGACAGGGCGGGGTACTTC.

V is TRBV6-1 and J is TRBJ1-1; D gene unclear. Trimming cost V 3 bases and J 11 bases, with 19 bases left between them. Germline CDR1 reads MNHNS; CDR2 reads SASEGT. The CDR3 has 14 amino acids. The CDR3 sequence: CASSEEDLFPAAFF. The CDR3 DNA reads as TGTGCCAGCAGTGAGGAGGACCTTTTCCCTGCGGCTTTCTTT.

This clonotype was picked up many times. The chain combines TRBV5-5 with TRBJ2-7, with D unclear. In germline, CDR1 is SGHKS, CDR2 YYEKEE (reference sequence). Deletions cut 1 base from V and 4 bases from J, with 6 bases between. This CDR3 spans 12 amino acids. The CDR3 here is CASSLTDYEQYF. The DNA of the CDR3 is TGTGCCAGCAGCTTGACAGATTACGAGCAGTACTTC.

This clonotype appeared a few times. The chain links TRBV6-5 to TRBJ2-1, with 9 bases aligning to TRBD2. The CDR3 is made up of 15 amino acids. CDR1 and CDR2 from the germline V gene are MNHEY and SVGAGI. V gave up 2 bases and J gave up 8 bases; unmatched junction bases: 7. CDR3 sequence (DNA): TGTGCCAGCAGTTACGGGACTAGCAGGATCGATGAGCAGTTCTTC. Translated: CASSYGTSRIDEQFF.

This chain joins TRBV6-6 and TRBJ2-5, with unresolved D. Germline CDR1 and CDR2: MNHNY and SVGAGI (reference sequence). This CDR3 is built from 12 residues. V was trimmed by 8 bases and J by 5 bases, leaving 12 bases between them. CDR3 coding DNA: TGTGCCAGCGCGCTCACACGGGAGACCCAGTACTTC. Encoded protein: CASALTRETQYF.

This chain connects TRBV4-3 to TRBJ1-2, with D possibly being TRBD1 (6 bases). Germline loops: CDR1 LGHNA, CDR2 YSLEER. The CDR3 consists of 15 residues. V lost 0 bases and J lost 7, with 15 bases in between. The CDR3 sequence is CASSQDFTGNIGYTF. CDR3 nucleotide sequence: TGCGCCAGCAGCCAAGACTTCACAGGGAACATTGGCTACACCTTC.

The chain joins TRBV7-2 to TRBJ2-5; the D call may be TRBD1 or TRBD2 (6 bases each). Between the trimmed V and J ends, which lost 3 bases and 2 bases, there was a span of 16 bases. The CDR3 runs 16 residues. CDR1 is SGHTA and CDR2 is FQGNSA in the germline V gene. Written as DNA, the CDR3 is TGTGCCAGCAGCTTTCAAGGGGGGCGGCTTCAAGAGACCCAGTACTTC. It translates to CASSFQGGRLQETQYF.